This TCR beta chain was captured by sequencing in a study of CD8 T cells in ankylosing spondylitis. This clonotype was counted between two and nine times. Its antigen is unidentified. Overall study findings and caveats: Past research had described some motif variants in reactive arthritis synovial fluid and blood.

After removal of 7 bases from V and 0 bases from J, the junction contained 8 bases not matched to a gene. CDR1 and CDR2 from the germline V gene are SGHVS and FQNEAQ. The CDR3 loop spans 15 amino acids. MiXCR was run by TCRdb on the 5' RACE reads, yielding one entry per CDR3 protein. The sample carries about 360,000 distinct CDR3 sequences, 20% to 25% recorded once. The V call is TRBV7-8, the J call TRBJ1-1; TRBD1 matches 7 bases. Sequencing used blood, either unsorted or a sorted T cell fraction (not recorded which). The receptor comes from a male donor with ankylosing spondylitis or in good health (not recorded which). CDR3 residues: CASTEGTAMNTEAFF. The DNA of the CDR3 is TGTGCCAGCACCGAAGGGACAGCCATGAACACTGAAGCTTTCTTT.